This TCR beta chain was identified in a study of T-cell memory formation after mild COVID-19 (dated by TCRdb to 2020 to 2022). Study-wide context: Most TCR sequence clusters were specific to one of the two donors. Longitudinal TCRalpha and TCRbeta repertoire sequencing tracked T-cell clones expanding and contracting after mild COVID-19 in a couple of donors. The cohort was made up of two young adult volunteers, one female and one male, who were previously healthy. The full study reports these points: Balanced CD4/CD8 phenotypes were observed for clones contracting from day 15 to 85, whereas a bias towards CD4+ was observed for a second wave of clones expanding from day 15 to 37. Only a couple of mild cases were covered in the study, and larger cohorts including severe cases with pre-infection samples were considered necessary. Whether the second-wave clones peaking on day 37 were SARS-CoV-2 specific was not confirmed. The detection of some responding clones in pre-infection memory suggests that pre-existing cross-reactive memory T cells joined the SARS-CoV-2 response. Contracting CD4+ clones were located mainly in the CM and EM memory subsets, whereas CD8+ clones were found to be enriched in EMRA.

As concerns this clonotype: The clone's antigen remains unknown. Base qualities are missing; no much larger clone stands one base away.

Sequencer: Illumina NovaSeq 6000. cDNA libraries for TCRalpha and TCRbeta were prepared by 5'RACE using constant-segment primers, with sample barcodes and unique molecular identifiers added. RNA was extracted from every sample with Trizol reagent. Libraries were amplified in two PCR steps, with a second sample barcode and Illumina TruSeq adapters added in the second step. Sequencing of the libraries was done on an Illumina NovaSeq, producing 2 x 150 bp paired-end reads. Regarding the original processing steps: Demultiplexing of reads and collapsing into UMI-guided consensus sequences were performed with migec v1.2.7. Using mixcr v2.1.11, the UMI consensuses were aligned to TRA and TRB V and J templates and assembled into clonotypes. A clonotype was counted as expanded or contracted only when both edgeR and NoisET called the clonotype significant, with the noise models trained on biological replicates. For edgeR calls, the cutoffs were a false discovery rate-adjusted p below 0.01 and a log2 fold-change threshold of 1. As an exploratory analysis of dynamics, max-normalized trajectories of the 1000 most abundant clonotypes were examined by PCA with hierarchical clustering. Separately sequenced CD4+ and CD8+ repertoires were used to assign a CD4 or CD8 phenotype to each responding clone. TCRdb cleaned the public reads at Q25 with fastp, built clones with MiXCR and kept in-frame beta chains. CDR3 protein sequences are deduplicated, and each keeps its most common genes and DNA. In this record, the V and J calls reflect TCRdb's handling and not the investigators' own analysis. In this sample the table shows approximately 340,000 distinct CDR3 sequences, over 10% of which occur a single time. The top ten constitute about a fifth of the sample.

PBMCs were isolated by Ficoll-Paque density gradient centrifugation. The CDR3 sequence holds 11 residues, the cysteine and phenylalanine included. CDR3 DNA only is kept here, 33 bases in frame from base 1. The chain employs TRBV12-3 or TRBV12-4 and TRBJ1-1, with the D gene uncertain. Sequenced: PBMCs or a T cell subset sorted from them (not recorded which). This TCR came from a young man who had mild COVID-19 (a few samples of this study predate the infection). The sample titles of this study are shuffled in the database, so cell type and time point are left out; the donor was told from shared clones. The CDR3 here reads CASAVGTEAFF. The nucleotide sequence reads TGTGCAAGCGCGGTGGGCACTGAAGCTTTCTTT.